A selection of T cell receptor beta chains follows, all from one sample in a study of T cell responses to AZD1222 COVID-19 vaccine. TCRdb keeps only in-frame clones here, not all; method: immunoSEQ multiplex PCR. The sample holds approximately 80,000 clones, 65% to 85% seen once. The specimen comprised peripheral blood, sampled on day 0 of AZD1222 vaccination. The receptors here all came from an adult in good health. The CDR3 runs from the conserved cysteine through the conserved F or W. Fields, in order: clone size, D gene, V gene, CDR3 length, J gene, CDR3 DNA, CDR3 protein. A D gene is named only where the DNA matches it firmly. Not all rows give a size; the values are once, few, many and, for expanded clones, a class.

>.|.|TRBV27|18|TRBJ2-1
TGTGCCAGCAGTTTCAACGGGTCGCCCACTAACTCCTACAATGAGCAGTTCTTC
CASSFNGSPTNSYNEQFF
>.|TRBD1|TRBV24-1|14|TRBJ2-3
TGTGCCACCGGCCCGGGACAGTTCACAGATACGCAGTATTTT
CATGPGQFTDTQYF
>.|TRBD1|TRBV6-5|13|TRBJ1-5
TGTGCCAGTATCGGGACAGGCAATCAGCCCCAGCATTTT
CASIGTGNQPQHF
>few|.|TRBV21-1|14|TRBJ1-3
TGTGCCAGCCCGGGCGTTTTCTCTGGAAACACCATATATTTT
CASPGVFSGNTIYF
>.|.|TRBV12-3/TRBV12-4|12|TRBJ1-1
TGTGCCAGCAGCCGGGACACCGAACAAGCGTTCTTT
CASSRDTEQAFF
>once|TRBD1|TRBV9|15|TRBJ2-5
TGTGCCAGCAGCGTAGGGGGGACAGCCCAAGAGACCCAGTACTTC
CASSVGGTAQETQYF
>once|.|TRBV10-1|14|TRBJ2-2
TGCGCCAGCCGGGCAGCCCTTGGCACCGGGGAGCTGTTTTTT
CASRAALGTGELFF
>.|.|TRBV6-1|14|TRBJ1-2
TGTGCCAGCAGTGAAGCGGTCCCGACCGGTGGCTACACCTTC
CASSEAVPTGGYTF
>.|.|TRBV3-1/TRBV3-2|13|TRBJ2-5
TGTGCCAGCAGCCAAGATCAGAGGAGGGCCCAGTACTTC
CASSQDQRRAQYF
>.|.|TRBV5-1|16|TRBJ1-3
TGCGCCAGCAGCTTGGAGGCGGCAAGCTCTGGAAACACCATATATTTT
CASSLEAASSGNTIYF
>.|.|TRBV12-5|14|TRBJ1-1
TGTGCTAGTGGTTTAGGGAGCAGGGACACTGAAGCTTTCTTT
CASGLGSRDTEAFF
>.|.|TRBV2|14|TRBJ2-1
TGTGCCAGCAGTGAAGCGGGGGGACTCATTGAGCAGTTCTTC
CASSEAGGLIEQFF
>.|.|TRBV7-9|15|TRBJ2-5
TGTGCCAGCAGCTTAACAGGCGTTTCCCAAGAGACCCAGTACTTC
CASSLTGVSQETQYF
>few|TRBD2|TRBV19|15|TRBJ2-5
TGTGCCAGTAGTCTGCGGGGGGGTAATCGAGAGACCCAGTACTTC
CASSLRGGNRETQYF
>.|TRBD1|TRBV28|13|TRBJ1-1
TGTGCCAGCAGGTCTGGGACAGCCATTGAAGCTTTCTTT
CASRSGTAIEAFF
>.|TRBD1|TRBV2|15|TRBJ2-2
TGTGCCAGCAGACAACAGGGGCTGAACACCGGGGAGCTGTTTTTT
CASRQQGLNTGELFF
>.|.|TRBV6-5|15|TRBJ2-5
TGTGCCAGCAGTTTTCGAAGGGCAGGTCTCGAGACCCAGTACTTC
CASSFRRAGLETQYF
>.|.|TRBV18|14|TRBJ1-2
TGTGCCAGCTCACTGAGCACGGATAACTATGGCTACACCTTC
CASSLSTDNYGYTF
>.|TRBD1|TRBV29-1|13|TRBJ1-1
TGCAGCGTTGGTACCAGGGGGGGCACTGAAGCTTTCTTT
CSVGTRGGTEAFF
>.|.|TRBV9|15|TRBJ2-2
TGTGCCAGCAGCGTCGGACGGCAGAACACCGGGGAGCTGTTTTTT
CASSVGRQNTGELFF
>.|.|TRBV10-3|12|TRBJ1-2
TGTGCCATCAGTGCGACGGGCTATGGCTACACCTTC
CAISATGYGYTF
>.|TRBD2|TRBV7-9|15|TRBJ2-5
TGTGCCAGCAGCTTAGGCGGGGGGGCTAGCGAGACCCAGTACTTC
CASSLGGGASETQYF
>.|TRBD1|TRBV29-1|16|TRBJ2-7
TGCAGCGTTGGAGAACCGTCCGGGACAGGGGATTACGAGCAGTACTTC
CSVGEPSGTGDYEQYF
>.|.|TRBV4-2|15|TRBJ1-6
TGTGCCAGCAGCCAAGGGCGGTTTTGGGAGGGACCCCTCCACTTT
CASSQGRFWEGPLHF
>.|.|TRBV30|16|TRBJ2-7
TGTGCCTGGAGGCCACCAGGGCAGACACGCTCCTACGAGCAGTACTTC
CAWRPPGQTRSYEQYF
>.|.|TRBV5-6|13|TRBJ2-3
TGTGCCAGCAGCTTGGGAAGCCTAGATACGCAGTATTTT
CASSLGSLDTQYF
>.|.|TRBV6-5|14|TRBJ1-5
TGTGCCAGCCAGAGACAGCCTATCAATCAGCCCCAGCATTTT
CASQRQPINQPQHF
>.|.|TRBV5-4|14|TRBJ1-1
TGTGCCAGCAGCTTAGGAGTCATGAACACTGAAGCTTTCTTT
CASSLGVMNTEAFF
>.|.|TRBV15|15|TRBJ1-5
TGTGCCACCAGCAAGGGGAAGGGACTCGAGGGACCCCAGCATTTT
CATSKGKGLEGPQHF
>.|.|TRBV11-2|12|TRBJ2-3
TGTGCCAGCAGCCCGAGCACAGATACGCAGTATTTT
CASSPSTDTQYF
>.|.|TRBV12-3/TRBV12-4|13|TRBJ1-5
TGTGCCAGCAGTTTAACTCGGAATCAGCCCCAGCATTTT
CASSLTRNQPQHF
>.|TRBD1|TRBV2|15|TRBJ1-1
TGTGCCAGCAGTGAATTGGAGACAGGGAGGACTGAAGCTTTCTTT
CASSELETGRTEAFF
>.|.|TRBV5-8|15|TRBJ1-4
TGTGCCAGCAGCTCAAGGGGGGAGACGCGTGAAAAACTGTTTTTT
CASSSRGETREKLFF
>.|TRBD2|TRBV6-2/TRBV6-3|17|TRBJ2-2
TGTGCCAGCAGTTACACTAGCGGGGGGCTAAACACCGGGGAGCTGTTTTTT
CASSYTSGGLNTGELFF
>.|TRBD1|TRBV19|14|TRBJ1-2
TGTGCCAGCCGGACAGGGGGAAGTAGTGGTGGCTACACCTTC
CASRTGGSSGGYTF
>.|.|TRBV24-1|17|TRBJ2-1
TGTGCCACCAGTGACCCGAACGGGGCGGGCTCGTACAATGAGCAGTTCTTC
CATSDPNGAGSYNEQFF
>.|.|TRBV20-1|11|TRBJ2-1
TGCAGTGCTAGAGGAAACAATGAGCAGTTCTTC
CSARGNNEQFF
>.|.|TRBV7-2|11|TRBJ2-7
TGTGCCAGCAGCCCCCAATACGAGCAGTACTTC
CASSPQYEQYF
>.|.|TRBV2|17|TRBJ1-1
TGTGCCAGCAGTGGACAGCTCCTGAGAAGTGGGCCCGGTGGAGCTTTCTTT
CASSGQLLRSGPGGAFF
>.|TRBD1|TRBV29-1|13|TRBJ2-7
TGCAGCGTTGGACAGGGAACTTCTGACGAGCAGTACTTC
CSVGQGTSDEQYF
>.|.|TRBV5-1|14|TRBJ2-3
TGCGCCAGCAGCTCCGGGACACACACAGATACGCAGTATTTT
CASSSGTHTDTQYF
>.|.|TRBV13|16|TRBJ2-7
TGTGCCAGCAGCCCCGCGCCCCCACAGGGTGGCTACGAGCAGTACTTC
CASSPAPPQGGYEQYF
>few|TRBD1|TRBV19|15|TRBJ1-5
TGTGCCAGTAGTGCAACCGGGACAGCGGCTCAGCCCCAGCATTTT
CASSATGTAAQPQHF